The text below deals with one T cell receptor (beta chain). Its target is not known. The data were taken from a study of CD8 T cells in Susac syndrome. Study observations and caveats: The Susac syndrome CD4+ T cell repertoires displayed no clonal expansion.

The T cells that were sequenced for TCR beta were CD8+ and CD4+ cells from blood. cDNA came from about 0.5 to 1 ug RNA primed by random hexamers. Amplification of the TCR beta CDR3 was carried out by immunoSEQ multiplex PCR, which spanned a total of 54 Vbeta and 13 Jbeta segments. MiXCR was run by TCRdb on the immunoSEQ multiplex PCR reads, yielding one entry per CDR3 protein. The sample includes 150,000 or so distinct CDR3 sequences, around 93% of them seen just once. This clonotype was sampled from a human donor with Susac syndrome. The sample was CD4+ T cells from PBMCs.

The CDR3, as DNA: TGCAGTGCGAGTTATACTAGCGGGATAGAAGATACGCAGTATTTT. This sequence encodes CSASYTSGIEDTQYF. The J gene is TRBJ2-3, the V gene TRBV20-1; 10 bases match TRBD2. Germline loops: CDR1 DFQATT, CDR2 SNEGSKA (reference sequence). Trimming took 6 bases from V and 5 from J; bases not matched to a gene: 11. This CDR3 has 15 amino acids.